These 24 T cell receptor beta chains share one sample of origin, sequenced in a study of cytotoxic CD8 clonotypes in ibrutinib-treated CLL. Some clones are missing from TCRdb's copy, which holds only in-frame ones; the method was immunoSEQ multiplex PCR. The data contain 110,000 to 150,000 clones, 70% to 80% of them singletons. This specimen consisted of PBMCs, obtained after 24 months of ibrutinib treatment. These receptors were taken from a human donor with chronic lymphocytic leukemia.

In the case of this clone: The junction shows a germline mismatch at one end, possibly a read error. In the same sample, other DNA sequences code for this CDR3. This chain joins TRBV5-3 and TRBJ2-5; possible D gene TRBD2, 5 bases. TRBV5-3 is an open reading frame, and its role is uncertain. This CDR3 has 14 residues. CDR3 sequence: CARSLAGREETQYF. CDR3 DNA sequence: TGTGCCAGGAGCTTGGCGGGTAGGGAGGAGACCCAGTACTTC.

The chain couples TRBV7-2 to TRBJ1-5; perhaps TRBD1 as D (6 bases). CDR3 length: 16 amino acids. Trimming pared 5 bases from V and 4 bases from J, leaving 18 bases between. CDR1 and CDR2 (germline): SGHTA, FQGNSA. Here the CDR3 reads CASSPRGGGANQPQHF. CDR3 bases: TGTGCCAGCAGCCCCCGAGGTGGGGGGGCTAATCAGCCCCAGCATTTT.

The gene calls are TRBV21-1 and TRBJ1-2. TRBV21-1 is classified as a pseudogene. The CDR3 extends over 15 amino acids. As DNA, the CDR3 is TGTGCCAGCAGCCCTCTCCCGGTCGAATCGGGAGGCTACACCTTC. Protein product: CASSPLPVESGGYTF.

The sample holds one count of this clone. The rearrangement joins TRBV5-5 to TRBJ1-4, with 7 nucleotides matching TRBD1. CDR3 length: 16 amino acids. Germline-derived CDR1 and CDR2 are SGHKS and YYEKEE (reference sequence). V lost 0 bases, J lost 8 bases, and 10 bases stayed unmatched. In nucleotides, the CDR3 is TGTGCCAGCAGCTTGGGGCAGGGGGTACGCGGGGAAAAACTGTTTTTT. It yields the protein CASSLGQGVRGEKLFF.

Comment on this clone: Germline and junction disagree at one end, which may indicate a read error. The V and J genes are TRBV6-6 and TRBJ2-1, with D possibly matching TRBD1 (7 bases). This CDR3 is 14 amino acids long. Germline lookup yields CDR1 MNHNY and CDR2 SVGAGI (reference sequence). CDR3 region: CASSNSRGEDEQFF. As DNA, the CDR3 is TGTGCCAGCAGTAACTCCAGGGGGGAGGATGAGCAGTTCTTC.

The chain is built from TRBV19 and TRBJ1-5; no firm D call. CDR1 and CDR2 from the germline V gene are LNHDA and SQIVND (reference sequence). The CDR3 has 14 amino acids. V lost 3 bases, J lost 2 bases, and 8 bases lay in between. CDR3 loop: CASSIGAGNQPQHF. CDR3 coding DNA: TGTGCCAGTAGTATCGGCGCAGGCAATCAGCCCCAGCATTTT. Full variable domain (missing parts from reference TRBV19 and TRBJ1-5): DGGITQSPKYLFRKEGQNVTLSCEQNLNHDAMYWYRQDPGQGLRLIYYSQIVNDFQKGDIAEGYSVSREKKESFPLTVTSAQKNPTAFYLCASSIGAGNQPQHFGDGTRLSIL.

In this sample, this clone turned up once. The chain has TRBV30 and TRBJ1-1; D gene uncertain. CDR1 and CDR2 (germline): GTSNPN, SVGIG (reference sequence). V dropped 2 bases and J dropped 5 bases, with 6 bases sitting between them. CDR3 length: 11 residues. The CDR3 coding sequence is TGTGCCTGGAGTTTGTGGACTGAAGCTTTCTTT. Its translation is CAWSLWTEAFF.

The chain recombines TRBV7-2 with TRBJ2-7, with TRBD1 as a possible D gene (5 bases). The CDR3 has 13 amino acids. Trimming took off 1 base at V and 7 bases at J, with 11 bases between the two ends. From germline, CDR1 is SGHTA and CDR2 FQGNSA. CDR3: CASSLGRDREQYF. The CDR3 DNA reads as TGTGCCAGCAGCTTAGGCAGGGATCGGGAGCAGTACTTC.

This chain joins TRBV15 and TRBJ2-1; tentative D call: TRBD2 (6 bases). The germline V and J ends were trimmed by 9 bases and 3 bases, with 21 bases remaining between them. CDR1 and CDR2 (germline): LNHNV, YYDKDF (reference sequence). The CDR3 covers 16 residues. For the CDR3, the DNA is TGTGCCACGCGACCTAGCGCCTGGGGGGACTACAATGAGCAGTTCTTC. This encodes CATRPSAWGDYNEQFF.

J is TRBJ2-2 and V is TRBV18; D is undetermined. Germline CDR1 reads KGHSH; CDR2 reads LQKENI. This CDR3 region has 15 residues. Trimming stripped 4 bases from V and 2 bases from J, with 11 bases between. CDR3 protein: CASSQGPSNTGELFF. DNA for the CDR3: TGTGCCAGCTCACAGGGCCCCTCAAACACCGGGGAGCTGTTTTTT.

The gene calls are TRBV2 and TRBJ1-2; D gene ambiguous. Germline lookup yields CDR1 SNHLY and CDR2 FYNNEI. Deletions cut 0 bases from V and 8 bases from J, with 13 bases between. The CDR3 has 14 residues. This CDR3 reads CASSEALGSSGYTF. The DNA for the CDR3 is TGTGCCAGCAGTGAAGCGCTGGGCAGTTCGGGCTACACCTTC.

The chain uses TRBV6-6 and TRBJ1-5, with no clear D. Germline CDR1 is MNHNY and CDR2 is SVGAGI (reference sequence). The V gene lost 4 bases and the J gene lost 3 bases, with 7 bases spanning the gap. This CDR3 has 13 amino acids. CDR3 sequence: CASSSLYNQPQHF. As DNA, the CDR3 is TGTGCCAGCAGTTCCTTGTACAATCAGCCCCAGCATTTT.

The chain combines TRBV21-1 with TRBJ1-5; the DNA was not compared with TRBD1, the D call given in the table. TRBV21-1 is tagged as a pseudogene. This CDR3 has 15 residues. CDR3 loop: CASNPRTGSNQPQHF. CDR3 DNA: TGTGCCAGCAACCCTCGGACAGGAAGCAATCAGCCCCAGCATTTT.

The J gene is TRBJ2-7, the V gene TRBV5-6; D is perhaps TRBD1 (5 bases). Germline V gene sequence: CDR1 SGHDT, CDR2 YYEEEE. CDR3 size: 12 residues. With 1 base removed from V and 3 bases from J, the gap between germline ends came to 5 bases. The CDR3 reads CASSLRGYEQYF. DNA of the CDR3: TGTGCCAGCAGCTTGAGGGGCTACGAGCAGTACTTC.

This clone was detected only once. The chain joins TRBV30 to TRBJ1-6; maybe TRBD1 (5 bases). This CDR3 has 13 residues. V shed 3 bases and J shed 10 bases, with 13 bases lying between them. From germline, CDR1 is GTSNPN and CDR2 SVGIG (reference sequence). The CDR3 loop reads CAWSPTGTSPLHF. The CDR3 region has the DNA TGTGCCTGGAGCCCTACAGGCACCTCACCCCTCCACTTT. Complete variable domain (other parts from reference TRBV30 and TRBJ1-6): SQTIHQWPATLVQPVGSPLSLECTVEGTSNPNLYWYRQAAGRGLQLLFYSVGIGQISSEVPQNLSASRPQDRQFILSSKKLLLSDSGFYLCAWSPTGTSPLHFGNGTRLTVT.

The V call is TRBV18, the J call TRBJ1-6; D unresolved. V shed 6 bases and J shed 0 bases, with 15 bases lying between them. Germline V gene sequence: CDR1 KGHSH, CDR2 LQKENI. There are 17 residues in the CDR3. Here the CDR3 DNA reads TGTGCCAGCTCCCCCCGGGGAACGGCCTCCTATAATTCACCCCTCCACTTT. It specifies CASSPRGTASYNSPLHF.

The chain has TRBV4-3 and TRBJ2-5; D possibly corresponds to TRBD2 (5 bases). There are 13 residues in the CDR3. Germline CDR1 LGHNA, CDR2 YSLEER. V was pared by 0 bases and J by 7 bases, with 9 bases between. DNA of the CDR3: TGCGCCAGCAGCCAAGAGGGCAGCGGGACCCAGTACTTC. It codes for CASSQEGSGTQYF.

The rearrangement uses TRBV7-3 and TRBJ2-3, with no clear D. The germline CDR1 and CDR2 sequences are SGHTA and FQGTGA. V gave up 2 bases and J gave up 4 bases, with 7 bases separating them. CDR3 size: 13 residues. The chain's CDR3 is CASSLGGSDTQYF. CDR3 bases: TGTGCCAGCAGCTTAGGCGGATCAGATACGCAGTATTTT.

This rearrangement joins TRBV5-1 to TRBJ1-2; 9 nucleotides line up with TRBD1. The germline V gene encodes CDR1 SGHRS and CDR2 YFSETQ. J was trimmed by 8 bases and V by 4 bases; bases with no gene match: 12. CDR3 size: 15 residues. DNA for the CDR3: TGCGCCAGCAGCGAACCGGGACAGGGTTTCAGGGGCTACACCTTC. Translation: CASSEPGQGFRGYTF.

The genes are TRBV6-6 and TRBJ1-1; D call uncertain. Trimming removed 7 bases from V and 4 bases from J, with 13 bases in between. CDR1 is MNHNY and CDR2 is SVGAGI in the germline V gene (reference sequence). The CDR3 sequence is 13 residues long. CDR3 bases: TGTGCCAGCAACACCCCCACCATCACTGAAGCTTTCTTT. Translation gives CASNTPTITEAFF.

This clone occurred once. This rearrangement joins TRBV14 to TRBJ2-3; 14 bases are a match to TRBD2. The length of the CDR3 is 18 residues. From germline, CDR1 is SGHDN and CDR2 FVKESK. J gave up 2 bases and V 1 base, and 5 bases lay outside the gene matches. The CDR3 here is CASSQARTSGGPTDTQYF. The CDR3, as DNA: TGTGCCAGCAGCCAAGCCCGGACTAGCGGGGGGCCCACAGATACGCAGTATTTT.

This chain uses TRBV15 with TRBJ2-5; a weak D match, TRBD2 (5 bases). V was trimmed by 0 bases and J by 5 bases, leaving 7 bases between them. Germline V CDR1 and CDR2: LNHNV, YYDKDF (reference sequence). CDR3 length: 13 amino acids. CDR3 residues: CATSRDRGETQYF. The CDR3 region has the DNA TGTGCCACCAGCAGAGATCGCGGGGAGACCCAGTACTTC.

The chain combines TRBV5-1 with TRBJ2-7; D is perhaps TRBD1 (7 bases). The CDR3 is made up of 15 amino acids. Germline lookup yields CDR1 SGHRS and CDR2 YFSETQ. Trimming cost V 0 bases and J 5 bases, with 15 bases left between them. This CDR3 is CASSLARGRGDEQYF. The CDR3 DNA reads TGCGCCAGCAGCTTGGCCAGGGGCAGGGGGGACGAGCAGTACTTC.

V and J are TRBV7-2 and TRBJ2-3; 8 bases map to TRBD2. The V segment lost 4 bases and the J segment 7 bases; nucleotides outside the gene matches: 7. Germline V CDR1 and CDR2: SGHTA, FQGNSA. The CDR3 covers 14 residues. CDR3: CASSSGLAPNTQYF. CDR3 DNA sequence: TGTGCCAGCAGCTCAGGACTAGCCCCCAATACGCAGTATTTT.